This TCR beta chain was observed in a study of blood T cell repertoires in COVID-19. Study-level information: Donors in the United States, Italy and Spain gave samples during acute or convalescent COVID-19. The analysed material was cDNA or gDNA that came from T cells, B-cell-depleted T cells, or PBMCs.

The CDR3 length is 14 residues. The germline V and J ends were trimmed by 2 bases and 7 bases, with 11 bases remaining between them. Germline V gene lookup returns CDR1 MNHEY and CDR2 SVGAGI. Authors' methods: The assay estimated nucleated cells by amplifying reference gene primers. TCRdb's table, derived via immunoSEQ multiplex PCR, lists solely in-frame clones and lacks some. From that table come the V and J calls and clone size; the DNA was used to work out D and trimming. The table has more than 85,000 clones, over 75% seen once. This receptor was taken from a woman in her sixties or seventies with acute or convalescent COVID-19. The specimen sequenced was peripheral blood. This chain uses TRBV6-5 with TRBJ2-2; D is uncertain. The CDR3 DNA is TGTGCCAGCAGTTACGGCCAGGCTAACGGGGAGCTGTTTTTT. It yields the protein CASSYGQANGELFF.